This T cell receptor beta chain was recovered during a study of T cells in Graves' hyperthyroidism and ophthalmopathy. Study results and caveats: Within blood appeared most thyroid clonotypes that had expanded above 0.001.

As regards this clonotype: Its antigen is as yet unknown.

TCR beta CDR3 regions were amplified from RNA. The HTBI primer set was used in a first-round RT-PCR of the TCR CDR3. TCRdb used MiXCR to reprocess the multiplex PCR reads, holding one entry per CDR3 protein. Among 300,000 to 400,000 distinct CDR3 sequences listed, around 23% were seen once. The CDR3 is 15 residues long. The germline V gene encodes CDR1 SNHLY and CDR2 FYNNEI. V shed 5 bases and J shed 2 bases, with 16 bases lying between them. Patients counted as stable if ophthalmopathy did not develop within 18 months. The sequenced material came from blood. The chain carries TRBV2 and TRBJ2-7; D is possibly TRBD1 or TRBD2 (5 bases each). This TCR came from a woman aged 45 to 65 with Graves' hyperthyroidism. CDR3 region: CASSFFRDQAYEQYF. The CDR3 DNA reads TGTGCCAGCAGTTTCTTCCGGGACCAAGCCTACGAGCAGTACTTC. Looking up the rest from reference TRBV2 and TRBJ2-7 gives the full variable domain: EPEVTQTPSHQVTQMGQEVILRCVPISNHLYFYWYRQILGQKVEFLVSFYNNEISEKSEIFDDQFSVERPDGSNFTLKIRSTKLEDSAMYFCASSFFRDQAYEQYFGPGTRLTVT.